Following are 27 T cell receptor beta chains from one sample sequenced in a study of vaccination effects on CD4 cells after COVID-19. Before sequencing, viral peptide pools were used by the ViraFEST assay to expand antigen-specific CD4+ T cells. Culture proceeded for 10 days, and CD4+ T cells were then isolated. The participants, recipients of two vaccine doses, got either BNT162b2 or mRNA-1273. Clones were read by immunoSEQ multiplex PCR, and TCRdb kept only the in-frame ones, dropping some. The sample includes 20,000 to 30,000 clones, about 73% of them seen just once. For these TCRs, the target antigens are not known. The starting material was CD4+ T cells from PBMCs cultured with SARS-CoV-2 spike peptides, obtained after COVID-19 vaccination. These receptors all come from a human donor who received a COVID-19 vaccine.

This clone was seen a single time. The chain links TRBV6-5 to TRBJ1-6, with D hard to call. This CDR3 spans 12 amino acids. V lost 8 bases, J lost 6 bases, and 8 bases lay in between. The germline CDR1 and CDR2 sequences are MNHEY and SVGAGI. The CDR3 region is CASWRLNSPLHF. Written as DNA, the CDR3 is TGTGCCAGCTGGCGGCTTAATTCACCCCTCCACTTT.

The chain joins TRBV6-4 to TRBJ1-1; D is uncertain. CDR1 is MRHNA, CDR2 SNTAGT, per germline. CDR3 length equals 13 residues. V was clipped by 2 bases and J by 2 bases, with 6 bases between them. CDR3 loop: CASSDRENTEAFF. Here the CDR3 DNA reads TGTGCCAGCAGTGACAGGGAAAACACTGAAGCTTTCTTT.

V usage is TRBV19 and J usage is TRBJ1-2; 7 bases agree with TRBD1. With V trimmed by 5 bases and J by 3 bases, 6 bases remained unmatched. This CDR3 has 14 residues. Germline V gene lookup returns CDR1 LNHDA and CDR2 SQIVND (reference sequence). CDR3 nucleotides: TGTGCCAGTAGTTTATCCGGACAGGACTATGGCTACACCTTC. Its translation: CASSLSGQDYGYTF.

The genes are TRBV4-2 and TRBJ2-1, with D perhaps being TRBD1 or TRBD2 (5 bases each). The CDR3 contains 15 residues. CDR1 is LGHNA and CDR2 is YNFKEQ in the germline V gene. Trimming shortened V by 0 bases and J by 7 bases, and 13 bases separated the two germline ends. CDR3 residues: CASSQDVTGPNEQFF. CDR3 DNA sequence: TGTGCCAGCAGCCAAGATGTGACGGGACCTAATGAGCAGTTCTTC.

Concerning this clone: Other DNA variants within this sample encode the same CDR3. The CDR3 DNA is TGTGCCATCAGTGGGACAGGGCGGAACAATCAGCCCCAGCATTTT. Translation: CAISGTGRNNQPQHF. The rearrangement uses TRBV10-3 and TRBJ1-5; 8 bases are a match to TRBD1. Trimming removed 4 bases from V and 3 bases from J; junction bases left unmatched: 5. Germline V gene lookup returns CDR1 ENHRY and CDR2 SYGVKD. The CDR3 contains 15 residues.

The gene calls are TRBV9 and TRBJ1-1; D uncertain. V was cut by 4 bases and J by 11 bases, with 15 bases left in between. The CDR3 length is 12 residues. Germline V gene data show CDR1 as SGDLS and CDR2 as YYNGEE. CDR3 bases: TGTGCCAGCAGCTCCGGCGGGCAAAACGCTTTCTTT. Protein sequence: CASSSGGQNAFF.

This clone was recorded once. The V gene is TRBV27, the J gene TRBJ1-5; D remains unclear. CDR1 and CDR2 from the germline V gene are MNHEY and SMNVEV (reference sequence). There are 14 residues in the CDR3. The ends were cut back, 9 bases at V and 2 bases at J, with 14 bases in the middle. The CDR3 coding sequence is TGTGCCAGTCGACCAAATTCGGGCAATCAGCCCCAGCATTTT. This translates into CASRPNSGNQPQHF.

The sample holds a few counts of this clone. The CDR3 coding sequence is TGTGCCAGCAGCTTGGTCTATACAGGGAGAGGATGGACCGGGGAGCTGTTTTTT. It is translated as CASSLVYTGRGWTGELFF. This rearrangement joins TRBV5-8 to TRBJ2-2; TRBD1 is a possible D gene (6 bases). Germline CDR1 is SGHTS and CDR2 is YDEGEE. Trimming stripped 0 bases from V and 5 bases from J, with 20 bases between. This CDR3 has 18 residues.

The genes are TRBV27 and TRBJ1-6; 8 positions match TRBD1. Trimming took 3 bases from V and 9 from J; bases not matched to a gene: 10. This CDR3 comprises 16 residues. Germline V gene sequence: CDR1 MNHEY, CDR2 SMNVEV (reference sequence). This chain's CDR3 is CASSFAGTGRLSPLHF. For the CDR3, the DNA is TGTGCCAGCAGTTTTGCCGGGACAGGTCGGCTTTCACCCCTCCACTTT.

The chain joins TRBV5-1 to TRBJ2-5; possibly TRBD2 for D (6 bases). The CDR3 sequence is 14 residues long. The germline CDR1 and CDR2 sequences are SGHRS and YFSETQ. The V gene lost 5 bases and the J gene lost 2 bases, with 13 bases spanning the gap. Written as DNA, the CDR3 is TGCGCCAGCAGTCTCGGGAGTTGGCAAGAGACCCAGTACTTC. Translation gives CASSLGSWQETQYF.

This chain uses TRBV6-6 with TRBJ2-5; D is undetermined. The CDR3 spans 15 residues. V was shortened by 0 bases and J by 4 bases, with 12 bases between the two germline ends. The germline V gene encodes CDR1 MNHNY and CDR2 SVGAGI (reference sequence). In DNA form, the CDR3 reads TGTGCCAGCAGTTACTCTTCCGGTGGCAGAGAGACCCAGTACTTC. This encodes CASSYSSGGRETQYF.

This clone has just a few counts. The J gene is TRBJ1-4, the V gene TRBV15; 10 bases map to TRBD1. Germline loops: CDR1 LNHNV, CDR2 YYDKDF (reference sequence). This CDR3 has 16 amino acids. With V trimmed by 0 bases and J by 8 bases, 6 bases remained unmatched. CDR3 sequence reads: CATSRESGTGAEKLFF. DNA for the CDR3: TGTGCCACCAGCAGAGAGTCAGGGACAGGGGCGGAAAAACTGTTTTTT.

This chain joins TRBV24-1 and TRBJ2-1; D not certain. CDR1 KGHDR and CDR2 SFDVKD come from the germline V gene. Trimming cost V 5 bases and J 8 bases, with 9 bases left between them. The length of the CDR3 is 12 residues. The CDR3 protein is CATSGPDHEQFF. DNA for the CDR3: TGTGCCACCAGTGGTCCAGACCATGAGCAGTTCTTC.

V usage is TRBV19 and J usage is TRBJ1-6, with 8 nucleotides matching TRBD1. V trimming: 6 bases; J trimming: 7 bases; junction bases outside the gene matches: 5. This CDR3 comprises 14 residues. Germline loops: CDR1 LNHDA, CDR2 SQIVND (reference sequence). DNA of the CDR3: TGTGCCAGTAGCGGAGACAGGGGAAATTCACCCCTCCACTTT. It codes for CASSGDRGNSPLHF. The entire variable domain, with the rest obtained from reference TRBV19 and TRBJ1-6, is as follows: DGGITQSPKYLFRKEGQNVTLSCEQNLNHDAMYWYRQDPGQGLRLIYYSQIVNDFQKGDIAEGYSVSREKKESFPLTVTSAQKNPTAFYLCASSGDRGNSPLHFGNGTRLTVT.

The chain combines TRBV5-4 with TRBJ1-3, with D unclear. Germline V gene sequence: CDR1 SGHNT, CDR2 YYREEE (reference sequence). The CDR3 has 15 amino acids. The V and J ends lost 4 bases and 0 bases respectively, with 11 bases between them. The CDR3 loop reads CASSPGDLSGNTIYF. In DNA, the CDR3 is TGTGCCAGCAGCCCAGGAGATCTCTCTGGAAACACCATATATTTT. Looking up the rest from reference TRBV5-4 and TRBJ1-3 gives the full variable domain: ETGVTQSPTHLIKTRGQQVTLRCSSQSGHNTVSWYQQALGQGPQFIFQYYREEENGRGNFPPRFSGLQFPNYSSELNVNALELDDSALYLCASSPGDLSGNTIYFGEGSWLTVV.

Only one count was recorded for this clone. The rearrangement links TRBV6-1 to TRBJ1-6; D possibly corresponds to TRBD1 (5 bases). V was trimmed by 2 bases and J by 9 bases, leaving 14 bases between them. Germline CDR1 and CDR2: MNHNS and SASEGT. The CDR3 consists of 15 residues. The CDR3 reads CASSELGTELSPLHF. As DNA, the CDR3 is TGTGCCAGCAGTGAATTGGGGACGGAACTTTCACCCCTCCACTTT.

The genes are TRBV7-8 and TRBJ1-2, with D unclear. Germline-derived CDR1 and CDR2 are SGHVS and FQNEAQ. Trimming removed 1 base at V and 7 bases at J, with 10 bases between. This CDR3 is built from 13 residues. In DNA, the CDR3 is TGTGCCAGCAGCTTAGATTTGGGATCTGGCTACACCTTC. It yields the protein CASSLDLGSGYTF.

This sequence joins TRBV2 and TRBJ2-5; 14 bases line up with TRBD2. The CDR3 has 13 amino acids. Germline CDR1 and CDR2: SNHLY and FYNNEI. The trim removed 9 bases at V and 4 bases at J, leaving 1 base unmatched. In DNA, the CDR3 is TGTGCCAGGGGGACTAGCGGGGGAGAGACCCAGTACTTC. This codes for CARGTSGGETQYF. The whole variable domain, filled in from reference TRBV2 and TRBJ2-5, reads EPEVTQTPSHQVTQMGQEVILRCVPISNHLYFYWYRQILGQKVEFLVSFYNNEISEKSEIFDDQFSVERPDGSNFTLKIRSTKLEDSAMYFCARGTSGGETQYFGPGTRLLVL.

V usage is TRBV5-6 and J usage is TRBJ2-1; perhaps TRBD1 as D (6 bases). V was shortened by 1 base and J by 15 bases, with 17 bases between the two germline ends. Germline V lookup: CDR1 SGHDT, CDR2 YYEEEE. The CDR3 has 13 residues. In nucleotides, the CDR3 is TGTGCCAGCAGCTTGCCCGCAGACAGGACCATGTTCTTC. This encodes CASSLPADRTMFF.

CDR3 region: CASSLEGGNQPQHF. As DNA, the CDR3 is TGCGCCAGCAGCTTGGAGGGTGGCAATCAGCCCCAGCATTTT. This sequence joins TRBV5-1 and TRBJ1-5; D is ambiguous. Germline CDR1 and CDR2: SGHRS and YFSETQ. V lost 0 bases and J 2 bases, leaving 6 bases between the germline ends. This CDR3 region has 14 residues.

The CDR3 sequence is CSGRQGAAEAFF. The DNA of the CDR3 is TGCAGCGGTAGACAGGGGGCGGCTGAAGCTTTCTTT. The rearrangement joins TRBV29-1 to TRBJ1-1; 10 bases are shared with TRBD1. Germline V CDR1 and CDR2: SQVTM, ANQGSEA. The CDR3 has 12 residues. J lost 6 bases, V lost 7 bases, and 5 bases had no gene match.

The chain carries TRBV9 and TRBJ1-2; possible D gene TRBD1, 5 bases. The length of the CDR3 is 16 residues. Germline V gene sequence: CDR1 SGDLS, CDR2 YYNGEE. V gave up 0 bases and J gave up 2 bases, with 14 bases separating them. CDR3 sequence reads: CASSVVTLRDNYGYTF. Written as DNA, the CDR3 is TGTGCCAGCAGCGTAGTTACGTTAAGGGACAACTATGGCTACACCTTC.

The chain combines TRBV5-4 with TRBJ2-1, with TRBD2 matching over 8 bases. The CDR3 spans 18 residues. Germline CDR1 SGHNT, CDR2 YYREEE (reference sequence). V lost 0 bases, J lost 6 bases, and 14 bases stayed unmatched. As DNA, the CDR3 is TGTGCCAGCAGCTTGGCCGTGGAGCGGCTCAGCGGGGGCAATGAGCAGTTCTTC. Its translation: CASSLAVERLSGGNEQFF.

The chain couples TRBV30 to TRBJ1-1, with D perhaps TRBD1 (5 bases). V was shortened by 5 bases and J by 6 bases, with 13 bases between the two germline ends. CDR3 length equals 12 residues. Germline V CDR1 and CDR2: GTSNPN, SVGIG (reference sequence). In DNA form, the CDR3 reads TGTGCCTGGTCGGTAAGGGGCGCTGAAGCTTTCTTT. Protein sequence: CAWSVRGAEAFF.

The chain has TRBV7-9 and TRBJ2-1; 10 bases align to TRBD2. Germline loops: CDR1 SEHNR, CDR2 FQNEAQ (reference sequence). The V segment lost 5 bases and the J segment 9 bases; nucleotides outside the gene matches: 16. The CDR3 has 17 amino acids. The CDR3 bases are TGTGCCAGCAGCAGCCAAAGTAGTAGCGGGAGGCATGGTGAGCAGTTCTTC. It translates to CASSSQSSSGRHGEQFF.

The V call is TRBV2, the J call TRBJ2-3, with TRBD1 identical over 7 bases. This CDR3 has 12 residues. V was pared by 7 bases and J by 5 bases, with 3 bases of the junction left unmatched. Germline V lookup: CDR1 SNHLY, CDR2 FYNNEI. The CDR3 DNA reads as TGTGCCAGCACGTGGGACAGAGATACGCAGTATTTT. Its protein is CASTWDRDTQYF.

The J gene is TRBJ2-7, the V gene TRBV27; D gene uncertain. The germline CDR1 and CDR2 sequences are MNHEY and SMNVEV (reference sequence). There are 13 residues in the CDR3. Between the trimmed V and J ends, which lost 3 bases and 0 bases, there was a span of 6 bases. Here the CDR3 reads CASSFGVSYEQYF. The CDR3 DNA reads as TGTGCCAGCAGTTTTGGGGTCTCCTACGAGCAGTACTTC.